Each of the 24 T cell receptor beta chains below was sequenced from the same sample in a study of OX40 agonist ivuxolimab in advanced cancers. Sequenced by immunoSEQ multiplex PCR; TCRdb stores in-frame clones only, minus some. The data contain fewer than 65,000 clones, around 87% of them singletons. Material: CD4+ or CD8+ T cells sorted from blood, obtained in a trial of the OX40 agonist ivuxolimab. The source of these receptors is an adult with an advanced solid tumor such as melanoma, head and neck, liver or kidney cancer.

CDR3 sequence: CASRFLGDTEAFF. In DNA form, the CDR3 reads TGTGCCAGTAGGTTTTTAGGGGACACTGAAGCTTTCTTT. The V and J genes are TRBV19 and TRBJ1-1; possible D gene TRBD1, 5 bases. Germline V gives CDR1 LNHDA, CDR2 SQIVND (reference sequence). The CDR3 covers 13 residues. With 6 bases removed from V and 3 bases from J, the gap between germline ends came to 11 bases.

This clone was observed a single time. This chain uses TRBV27 with TRBJ1-5, with D uncertain. This CDR3 is built from 13 residues. V lost 5 bases and J lost 3, with 8 bases in between. CDR1 MNHEY and CDR2 SMNVEV come from the germline V gene (reference sequence). The CDR3 region has the DNA TGTGCCAGCAGTCGGGGTTTCAATCAGCCCCAGCATTTT. Translating it yields CASSRGFNQPQHF.

This clone was seen only a few times. The rearrangement joins TRBV7-9 to TRBJ1-1; D gene ambiguous. The CDR3 loop spans 12 amino acids. The germline CDR1 and CDR2 sequences are SEHNR and FQNEAQ (reference sequence). V was pared by 5 bases and J by 4 bases, with 8 bases between. CDR3 loop: CASSIGPTEAFF. The DNA of the CDR3 is TGTGCCAGCAGCATCGGTCCCACTGAAGCTTTCTTT.

V usage is TRBV10-2 and J usage is TRBJ2-7, with D possibly TRBD1 on 6 matching bases. The germline CDR1 and CDR2 sequences are WSHSY and SAAADI. The CDR3 is 14 amino acids. Trimming stripped 4 bases from V and 0 bases from J, with 10 bases between. The CDR3 coding sequence is TGCGCCAGCAGTGTATACAGGGACTCCTACGAGCAGTACTTC. As protein: CASSVYRDSYEQYF.

The CDR3 sequence is CASSRTGSRTEAFF. The CDR3 DNA reads as TGTGCCAGCAGTCGGACAGGGTCTCGCACTGAAGCTTTCTTT. The gene calls are TRBV2 and TRBJ1-1, with 8 nucleotides matching TRBD1. Germline-derived CDR1 and CDR2 are SNHLY and FYNNEI. Trimming cost V 5 bases and J 4 bases; bases outside gene matches: 6. The CDR3 extends over 14 amino acids.

The rearrangement links TRBV10-3 to TRBJ2-2, with 9 bases aligning to TRBD2. V lost 6 bases to trimming and J lost 0 bases; unmatched junction nucleotides: 2. The V gene's germline CDR1 is ENHRY and CDR2 SYGVKD. This CDR3 is built from 15 residues. This chain's CDR3 is CAIRGLASNTGELFF. In DNA form, the CDR3 reads TGTGCCATCAGGGGACTAGCCTCGAACACCGGGGAGCTGTTTTTT.

Turning to this clone: One junction end does not reproduce the germline sequence, and a read error may be involved. For the CDR3, the DNA is TGTGCCAGCAGTCAAGCGGTAGCCAAAAACATTCAGTACTTC. This sequence encodes CASSQAVAKNIQYF. This chain connects TRBV2 to TRBJ2-4; D possibly corresponds to TRBD2 (5 bases). This CDR3 is 14 amino acids long. The germline V gene encodes CDR1 SNHLY and CDR2 FYNNEI. The whole variable domain, remainder taken from reference TRBV2 and TRBJ2-4, is EPEVTQTPSHQVTQMGQEVILRCVPISNHLYFYWYRQILGQKVEFLVSFYNNEISEKSEIFDDQFSVERPDGSNFTLKIRSTKLEDSAMYFCASSQAVAKNIQYFGAGTRLSVL.

The DNA of the CDR3 is TGCGCCAGCAGCTTGGACACCCAGGCGGATACGCAGTATTTT. Protein product: CASSLDTQADTQYF. V is TRBV5-1 and J is TRBJ2-3; D gene uncertain. CDR1 is SGHRS and CDR2 is YFSETQ in the germline V gene. Trimming left V 0 bases short and J 6 bases short, with 11 bases between. The CDR3 loop spans 14 amino acids.

The genes are TRBV5-8 and TRBJ2-7; unclear D gene. In germline, CDR1 is SGHTS, CDR2 YDEGEE. The CDR3 totals 15 residues. Deletions cut 0 bases from V and 0 bases from J, with 10 bases between. CDR3 in amino acids: CASSLGRWDSYEQYF. The CDR3 DNA is TGTGCCAGCAGCTTGGGACGGTGGGACTCCTACGAGCAGTACTTC.

The V and J genes are TRBV2 and TRBJ1-4; D might be TRBD1 (6 bases). Trimming cost V 2 bases and J 2 bases, with 15 bases left between them. CDR1 SNHLY and CDR2 FYNNEI come from the germline V gene. The CDR3 consists of 17 residues. The CDR3 region is CASSEIPGARTNEKLFF. CDR3 nucleotide sequence: TGTGCCAGCAGTGAAATCCCGGGGGCCAGGACTAATGAAAAACTGTTTTTT.

The chain recombines TRBV14 with TRBJ2-6; D remains ambiguous. There are 17 residues in the CDR3. The V and J ends lost 4 bases and 0 bases respectively, with 13 bases between them. Germline assignment: CDR1 SGHDN and CDR2 FVKESK. The chain's CDR3 is CASSLWTPYSGANVLTF. The DNA of the CDR3 is TGTGCCAGCAGCCTCTGGACGCCATACTCTGGGGCCAACGTCCTGACTTTC. Full variable domain (missing parts from reference TRBV14 and TRBJ2-6): EAGVTQFPSHSVIEKGQTVTLRCDPISGHDNLYWYRRVMGKEIKFLLHFVKESKQDESGMPNNRFLAERTGGTYSTLKVQPAELEDSGVYFCASSLWTPYSGANVLTFGAGSRLTVL.

The chain carries TRBV19 and TRBJ2-2; D remains unclear. Trimming took off 4 bases at V and 0 bases at J, with 12 bases between the two ends. This CDR3 spans 16 amino acids. Germline CDR1 LNHDA, CDR2 SQIVND (reference sequence). CDR3 amino acids: CASSTGDPANTGELFF. The CDR3 coding sequence is TGTGCCAGTAGTACCGGAGATCCCGCGAACACCGGGGAGCTGTTTTTT.

The rearrangement links TRBV7-2 to TRBJ2-1; 11 nucleotides line up with TRBD2. This CDR3 has 17 amino acids. Trimming cost V 8 bases and J 7 bases; bases outside gene matches: 16. CDR1 is SGHTA, CDR2 FQGNSA, per germline. CDR3 amino acids: CASAASRRIAGGNEQFF. The CDR3 DNA follows: TGTGCCAGCGCAGCTAGCAGGAGAATAGCGGGGGGGAATGAGCAGTTCTTC.

The rearrangement joins TRBV6-5 to TRBJ2-7, with 8 bases that match TRBD1. The CDR3 is 12 amino acids. J gave up 6 bases and V 5 bases, and 3 bases lay outside the gene matches. From germline, CDR1 is MNHEY and CDR2 SVGAGI. The CDR3 DNA is TGTGCCAGCAGTGGAACAGGGGGCGAGCAGTACTTC. Translation: CASSGTGGEQYF.

This sequence joins TRBV5-1 and TRBJ1-1, with D possibly matching TRBD1 (6 bases). The CDR3 totals 14 residues. Germline V gene lookup returns CDR1 SGHRS and CDR2 YFSETQ. V lost 0 bases to trimming and J lost 5 bases, with 11 bases between them. The CDR3 coding sequence is TGCGCCAGCAGCTTGGATCAGGGGCTGACTGAAGCTTTCTTT. This encodes CASSLDQGLTEAFF.

In regard to this clone: Other DNA sequences in this specimen translate into the identical CDR3. The chain is built from TRBV5-1 and TRBJ2-7, with D uncertain. Between the trimmed V and J ends, which lost 2 bases and 2 bases, there was a span of 11 bases. The CDR3 is 14 residues long. CDR1 is SGHRS, CDR2 YFSETQ, per germline. The DNA of the CDR3 is TGCGCCAGCAGCTTAGAAGCGCAAACCTACGAGCAGTACTTC. Residues: CASSLEAQTYEQYF.

This clone was picked up one time. V gene TRBV6-5 combines with J gene TRBJ2-1; D is ambiguous. The germline V and J ends were trimmed by 5 bases and 6 bases, with 14 bases remaining between them. CDR1 and CDR2 (germline): MNHEY, SVGAGI. The CDR3 loop spans 14 amino acids. CDR3 nucleotide sequence: TGTGCCAGCAGTCCGTCCGGATGGGGCAATGAGCAGTTCTTC. Protein: CASSPSGWGNEQFF.

The chain combines TRBV10-3 with TRBJ1-2; TRBD1 agrees at 10 bases. The V segment lost 8 bases and the J segment 13 bases; nucleotides outside the gene matches: 7. CDR1 and CDR2 (germline): ENHRY, SYGVKD. The CDR3 length is 11 residues. CDR3 sequence (DNA): TGTGCCATCGGGGGACAGGGGTTTGTCACCTTC. Its protein product is CAIGGQGFVTF.

The genes are TRBV5-1 and TRBJ2-1; D unresolved. The CDR3 sequence is 15 residues long. Germline-derived CDR1 and CDR2 are SGHRS and YFSETQ. V was clipped by 3 bases and J by 6 bases, with 16 bases between them. The CDR3 nucleotides are TGCGCCAGCAGCTCCCGGTCATCTGAGAGCAATGAGCAGTTCTTC. Amino acid sequence: CASSSRSSESNEQFF. Full variable domain (remainder filled in from reference TRBV5-1 and TRBJ2-1): KAGVTQTPRYLIKTRGQQVTLSCSPISGHRSVSWYQQTPGQGLQFLFEYFSETQRNKGNFPGRFSGRQFSNSRSEMNVSTLELGDSALYLCASSSRSSESNEQFFGPGTRLTVL.

The CDR3 region is CASSVSAPGELFF. The CDR3 nucleotides read TGTGCCAGCAGCGTATCCGCTCCCGGGGAGCTGTTTTTT. The V and J genes are TRBV9 and TRBJ2-2; D uncertain. Trimming cost V 1 base and J 6 bases, with 7 bases left between them. Germline-derived CDR1 and CDR2 are SGDLS and YYNGEE. The CDR3 has 13 residues.

The genes are TRBV10-2 and TRBJ2-2; D is undetermined. The germline V gene has CDR1 WSHSY and CDR2 SAAADI. The CDR3 is 15 amino acids. The V end lost 2 bases, the J end lost 0 bases, and 7 bases lay between the germline ends. This chain's CDR3 is CASSERAPNTGELFF. CDR3 nucleotide sequence: TGCGCCAGCAGTGAGAGGGCGCCGAACACCGGGGAGCTGTTTTTT.

J is TRBJ1-4 and V is TRBV5-1; D not certain. CDR3 length equals 14 residues. Germline CDR1 and CDR2: SGHRS and YFSETQ. V was clipped by 2 bases and J by 2 bases, with 7 bases between them. Written as DNA, the CDR3 is TGCGCCAGCAGCTTAAGTGGGACTAATGAAAAACTGTTTTTT. It is translated as CASSLSGTNEKLFF.

The CDR3 here is CASRPPGQYGYTF. As DNA, the CDR3 is TGTGCCAGCAGACCCCCGGGACAGTATGGCTACACCTTC. J is TRBJ1-2 and V is TRBV6-5, with 7 bases lining up with TRBD1. With V trimmed by 6 bases and J by 5 bases, 6 bases remained unmatched. The germline V gene encodes CDR1 MNHEY and CDR2 SVGAGI. The CDR3 sequence is 13 residues long.

The chain joins TRBV2 to TRBJ1-6, with D unclear. V lost 10 bases and J 8 bases, leaving 12 bases between the germline ends. Germline CDR1 is SNHLY and CDR2 is FYNNEI. This CDR3 comprises 12 residues. CDR3 amino acids: CATRTRDSPLHF. The CDR3 region has the DNA TGTGCCACGAGGACGCGGGATTCACCCCTCCACTTT.